This TCR beta chain was sequenced for a study of early T cells in non-severe SARS-CoV-2 infection. This clonotype has a count of ten or more. Its target is not known. The TCR library protocol was used to attach unique molecular identifiers. These identifiers were attached to individual cDNA molecules. MiXCR, run by TCRdb on the 5' RACE reads, gives a single entry per CDR3 protein. The data show 20,000 to 30,000 distinct CDR3 sequences, around 4% seen once. The CDR3 spans 15 residues. From germline, CDR1 is SEHNR and CDR2 FQNEAQ (reference sequence). V was clipped by 5 bases and J by 9 bases, with 17 bases between them. Whole-study findings and limits: Private and CD4 specificities were missed by VDJdb matching, which favored anti-spike CD8 responses.

The chain carries TRBV7-9 and TRBJ1-6; D unclear. This TCR was recovered from an adult who was a healthcare worker with PCR-confirmed SARS-CoV-2 infection or an uninfected control (not recorded which). Material: whole blood. CDR3 amino acids: CASSPRQWGSSPLHF. DNA of the CDR3: TGTGCCAGCAGCCCCCGACAATGGGGTAGTTCACCCCTCCACTTT.